This passage covers 25 T cell receptor beta chains from one sample sequenced in a study of blood T cell repertoires in COVID-19. Method: immunoSEQ multiplex PCR; TCRdb's copy keeps in-frame clones and lacks some. The sample yields just over 650,000 clones, about nine tenths seen once. Sequences were obtained from peripheral blood. The receptors originated from a young woman with acute or convalescent COVID-19.

V and J are TRBV2 and TRBJ2-2; D perhaps matches TRBD1 (5 bases). Per the germline V gene, CDR1 is SNHLY and CDR2 is FYNNEI. The CDR3 has 13 amino acids. Trimming cost V 3 bases and J 5 bases, with 7 bases left between them. The CDR3, as DNA: TGTGCCAGCAGTGACGACAGAACCGGGGAGCTGTTTTTT. Protein sequence: CASSDDRTGELFF.

This clone was counted once. The rearrangement links TRBV29-1 to TRBJ1-2, with D unclear. The CDR3 consists of 15 residues. Deletions cut 7 bases from V and 0 bases from J, with 18 bases between. Germline V gene lookup returns CDR1 SQVTM and CDR2 ANQGSEA. CDR3 region: CSGYGNLKANYGYTF. DNA of the CDR3: TGCAGCGGTTACGGGAACCTCAAAGCTAACTATGGCTACACCTTC.

The chain recombines TRBV3-1 (or the pseudogene TRBV3-2) with TRBJ2-7, with 10 nucleotides matching TRBD2. Germline V CDR1 and CDR2: LGHDT, YNNKEL (reference sequence). V trimming: 7 bases; J trimming: 0 bases; junction bases outside the gene matches: 9. The CDR3 runs to 16 residues. Written as DNA, the CDR3 is TGTGCCAGCACCCTCCCAGCGGGAGGGGCCTCCTACGAGCAGTACTTC. Amino acids: CASTLPAGGASYEQYF.

This clone was picked up one time. The V gene is TRBV3-1 (or the pseudogene TRBV3-2), the J gene TRBJ2-7; 8 bases match TRBD1. CDR3 length equals 17 residues. The germline CDR1 and CDR2 sequences are LGHDT and YNNKEL (reference sequence). Trimming at V came to 0 bases and at J to 5 bases, leaving 12 bases not matched to a gene. For the CDR3, the DNA is TGTGCCAGCAGCCAAGATCTCGGGCAGGGGGCGCGACACGAGCAGTACTTC. Its translation: CASSQDLGQGARHEQYF.

The chain employs TRBV6-2 or TRBV6-3 and TRBJ2-1, with TRBD2 matching over 10 bases. The CDR3 spans 15 residues. The trim removed 5 bases at V and 6 bases at J, leaving 7 bases unmatched. The V gene's germline CDR1 is MNHEY and CDR2 SVGEGT. CDR3 residues: CASSPMSGGANEQFF. The CDR3 DNA follows: TGTGCCAGCAGTCCCATGAGCGGGGGGGCCAATGAGCAGTTCTTC.

This clone was recorded once. The rearrangement links TRBV6-5 to TRBJ1-3; a weak D match, TRBD1 (6 bases). The V end lost 4 bases, the J end lost 1 base, and 14 bases lay between the germline ends. The germline gives CDR1 MNHEY, CDR2 SVGAGI. The CDR3 sequence is 16 residues long. The CDR3 DNA reads TGTGCCAGCAGTTCCGCGGACAGAGCGTCTGGAAACACCATATATTTT. It specifies CASSSADRASGNTIYF.

The chain combines TRBV6-2 or TRBV6-3 with TRBJ2-7; unclear D gene. The CDR3 loop spans 11 amino acids. Trimming shortened V by 3 bases and J by 6 bases, and 6 bases separated the two germline ends. CDR1 is MNHEY, CDR2 SVGEGT, per germline. The CDR3 spells CASSYFSEQYF. CDR3 nucleotides: TGTGCCAGCAGTTATTTCTCCGAGCAGTACTTC.

CDR3 region: CASSLFTDGYGYTF. In DNA, the CDR3 is TGTGCCAGCAGCCTTTTTACTGATGGCTATGGCTACACCTTC. The genes are TRBV2 and TRBJ1-2, with D uncertain. This CDR3 has 14 amino acids. Germline V gives CDR1 SNHLY, CDR2 FYNNEI. Trimming took 6 bases from V and 4 from J, leaving 15 bases between them.

The chain joins TRBV4-3 to TRBJ1-2; 10 bases fit TRBD1. This CDR3 is 14 amino acids long. V lost 8 bases, J lost 7 bases, and 10 bases stayed unmatched. Germline assignment: CDR1 LGHNA and CDR2 YSLEER. The CDR3 loop reads CASRDRGSFGGYTF. Written as DNA, the CDR3 is TGCGCCAGCCGGGACAGGGGCAGCTTTGGTGGCTACACCTTC.

This clone appeared a few times. V gene TRBV4-3 combines with J gene TRBJ1-2; D is ambiguous. In germline, CDR1 is LGHNA, CDR2 YSLEER. The length of the CDR3 is 14 residues. The germline V and J ends were trimmed by 1 base and 4 bases, with 10 bases remaining between them. The CDR3 nucleotides are TGCGCCAGCAGCCAAGGGTTAAGCGGCTATGGCTACACCTTC. Amino acids: CASSQGLSGYGYTF.

The chain combines TRBV6-1 with TRBJ2-3, with a tentative D call TRBD2 (7 bases). Deletions cut 3 bases from V and 4 bases from J, with 17 bases between. In germline, CDR1 is MNHNS, CDR2 SASEGT. The CDR3 is made up of 16 amino acids. The CDR3 coding sequence is TGTGCCAGCAGTGAGGGGGCAGGGGAGGGGGCAGATACGCAGTATTTT. Residues: CASSEGAGEGADTQYF.

This rearrangement joins TRBV7-3 to TRBJ1-3; D uncertain. Germline V gene data show CDR1 as SGHTA and CDR2 as FQGTGA. Trimming took off 4 bases at V and 2 bases at J, with 12 bases between the two ends. The length of the CDR3 is 15 residues. The CDR3, as DNA: TGTGCCAGCAGCTCATCGCGCGCGGCTGGAAACACCATATATTTT. Translation: CASSSSRAAGNTIYF.

This chain connects TRBV7-8 to TRBJ1-5; D not resolved. The V and J ends lost 2 bases and 0 bases respectively, with 11 bases between them. Germline values: CDR1 SGHVS, CDR2 FQNEAQ. This CDR3 region has 16 residues. The CDR3 is CASSLYSRHSNQPQHF. The CDR3 DNA is TGTGCCAGCAGCTTATATTCCAGACATAGCAATCAGCCCCAGCATTTT.

V and J are TRBV9 and TRBJ1-5; D is undetermined. Trimming removed 0 bases at V and 7 bases at J, with 11 bases between. CDR1 and CDR2 from the germline V gene are SGDLS and YYNGEE. The CDR3 has 14 amino acids. The CDR3 bases are TGTGCCAGCAGCGTAGGAGTGTTGGGCCAGCCCCAGCATTTT. It yields the protein CASSVGVLGQPQHF.

The chain recombines TRBV12-3 or TRBV12-4 with TRBJ1-2; D gene unclear. CDR3 length: 13 residues. V was cut by 3 bases and J by 3 bases, with 8 bases left in between. CDR3 sequence (DNA): TGTGCCAGCAGTTTTGCCGGGGACTATGGCTACACCTTC. It is translated as CASSFAGDYGYTF.

This clone turned up a few times. The chain links TRBV5-1 to TRBJ1-1; 9 bases agree with TRBD1. Per germline, CDR1 SGHRS and CDR2 YFSETQ. The CDR3 totals 20 residues. The V and J ends lost 4 bases and 1 base, in that order; junction bases with no gene match: 20. CDR3 protein: CASSLAGQGHIGSKNTEAFF. The CDR3 DNA follows: TGCGCCAGCAGCCTGGCGGGACAGGGTCATATCGGAAGTAAGAACACTGAAGCTTTCTTT. The complete variable domain, with remaining parts taken from reference TRBV5-1 and TRBJ1-1, reads KAGVTQTPRYLIKTRGQQVTLSCSPISGHRSVSWYQQTPGQGLQFLFEYFSETQRNKGNFPGRFSGRQFSNSRSEMNVSTLELGDSALYLCASSLAGQGHIGSKNTEAFFGQGTRLTVV.

The rearrangement uses TRBV5-1 and TRBJ1-1; TRBD1 matches at 7 bases. J gave up 4 bases and V 3 bases, and 0 bases lay outside the gene matches. CDR3 length: 12 amino acids. CDR1 and CDR2 (germline): SGHRS, YFSETQ. CDR3 DNA: TGCGCCAGCAGCTACAGGGGCACTGAAGCTTTCTTT. Protein sequence: CASSYRGTEAFF. Combining the CDR3 with reference TRBV5-1 and TRBJ1-1 gives the whole variable domain KAGVTQTPRYLIKTRGQQVTLSCSPISGHRSVSWYQQTPGQGLQFLFEYFSETQRNKGNFPGRFSGRQFSNSRSEMNVSTLELGDSALYLCASSYRGTEAFFGQGTRLTVV.

The genes are TRBV5-5 and TRBJ1-4, with 10 positions matching TRBD1. The CDR3 is 16 amino acids. Germline trimming cut 4 bases from V and 7 bases from J; bases unmatched to any gene: 10. Germline CDR1 reads SGHKS; CDR2 reads YYEKEE (reference sequence). The CDR3 nucleotides are TGTGCCAGCAGCCCGCGCCCGGGACAGGGGATTGAAAAACTGTTTTTT. Translation: CASSPRPGQGIEKLFF.

This rearrangement joins TRBV2 to TRBJ1-5; no firm D call. The CDR3 runs 12 residues. The germline V gene encodes CDR1 SNHLY and CDR2 FYNNEI. Between the trimmed V and J ends, which lost 10 bases and 10 bases, there was a span of 17 bases. CDR3 loop: CATSPGYEPQHF. CDR3 nucleotide sequence: TGTGCCACCTCCCCGGGGTACGAACCCCAGCATTTT.

The rearrangement links TRBV30 to TRBJ1-1, with 8 bases matching TRBD1. The CDR3 extends over 17 amino acids. The germline V gene has CDR1 GTSNPN and CDR2 SVGIG (reference sequence). Unmatched junction bases numbered 13, after V lost 1 base and J lost 3 bases. The CDR3 reads CAWSGGETGVKYTEAFF. CDR3 sequence (DNA): TGTGCCTGGAGTGGCGGTGAGACAGGGGTAAAGTACACTGAAGCTTTCTTT. The full variable domain, its missing parts supplied by reference TRBV30 and TRBJ1-1, is SQTIHQWPATLVQPVGSPLSLECTVEGTSNPNLYWYRQAAGRGLQLLFYSVGIGQISSEVPQNLSASRPQDRQFILSSKKLLLSDSGFYLCAWSGGETGVKYTEAFFGQGTRLTVV.

The chain carries TRBV7-9 and TRBJ2-7; D uncertain. The germline V gene encodes CDR1 SEHNR and CDR2 FQNEAQ (reference sequence). This CDR3 contains 15 residues. Trimming took off 3 bases at V and 6 bases at J, with 18 bases between the two ends. The CDR3 sequence: CASSFTLGQHGEQYF. In nucleotides, the CDR3 is TGTGCCAGCAGCTTCACCTTGGGCCAACACGGCGAGCAGTACTTC.

The chain recombines TRBV30 with TRBJ1-2; TRBD1 agrees at 7 bases. Unmatched junction bases numbered 4, after V lost 4 bases and J lost 2 bases. The CDR3 loop spans 13 amino acids. Germline V CDR1 and CDR2: GTSNPN, SVGIG (reference sequence). The CDR3 is CAWTPGQNYGYTF. CDR3 nucleotides: TGTGCCTGGACCCCGGGACAGAACTATGGCTACACCTTC. The variable domain in full, with the rest retrieved from reference TRBV30 and TRBJ1-2, is SQTIHQWPATLVQPVGSPLSLECTVEGTSNPNLYWYRQAAGRGLQLLFYSVGIGQISSEVPQNLSASRPQDRQFILSSKKLLLSDSGFYLCAWTPGQNYGYTFGSGTRLTVV.

V and J are TRBV6-5 and TRBJ1-5, with 7 nucleotides matching TRBD1. Per germline, CDR1 MNHEY and CDR2 SVGAGI. CDR3 length: 14 amino acids. V gave up 8 bases and J gave up 7 bases; unmatched junction bases: 11. CDR3 in DNA: TGTGCCAGCCAACGACAGGGTTTGAACCAGCCCCAGCATTTT. It is translated as CASQRQGLNQPQHF.

The chain employs TRBV11-2 and TRBJ1-1, with D tentatively TRBD1 (5 bases). The germline V and J ends were trimmed by 2 bases and 2 bases, with 12 bases remaining between them. CDR1 and CDR2 from the germline V gene are SGHAT and FQNNGV. This CDR3 contains 15 residues. CDR3 in DNA: TGTGCCAGCAGCTTAACGGGGGGGTCAAACACTGAAGCTTTCTTT. Its translation: CASSLTGGSNTEAFF.

V gene TRBV29-1 combines with J gene TRBJ1-1; weak D call: TRBD1 (6 bases). Germline V gene lookup returns CDR1 SQVTM and CDR2 ANQGSEA. The V end lost 4 bases, the J end lost 0 bases, and 9 bases lay between the germline ends. The CDR3 has 13 amino acids. In DNA form, the CDR3 reads TGCAGCGTTGCCGGGACACTGAACACTGAAGCTTTCTTT. The encoded protein is CSVAGTLNTEAFF.